Listed below are T cell receptor beta chains from one sample, sequenced in a study of regulatory T cells in long-lasting Graves disease. TCRdb redid the calling of the multiplex PCR reads with MiXCR, one entry per CDR3 protein. The sample has 700,000 or so distinct CDR3 sequences, 30% seen once. The sample here was peripheral blood mononuclear cells (PBMCs), taken when the disease was refractory, from a patient treated with antithyroid drugs. The receptor set was obtained from a female donor with Graves disease. Each CDR3 is given with its conserved first and last residue. D genes are given only for firm matches. Clone size appears in some rows only: once, few, many, or a class for an expanded clone.

clone size,J gene,V gene,D gene,CDR3 protein,CDR3 DNA
-,TRBJ2-7,TRBV6-1,-,CASRGLGFPYEQYF,TGTGCCAGCAGAGGGCTGGGGTTCCCCTACGAGCAGTACTTC
few,TRBJ1-6,TRBV7-3,TRBD1,CASSAQGGNNSPLHF,TGTGCCAGCAGCGCCCAGGGGGGTAATAATTCACCCCTCCACTTT
-,TRBJ1-2,TRBV28,-,CASSLLRGFSGYTF,TGTGCCAGCAGTTTACTCAGAGGGTTTTCTGGCTACACCTTC
few,TRBJ1-2,TRBV3-1,-,CASSFQQGRVDYTF,TGTGCCAGCAGCTTTCAGCAGGGGCGGGTAGACTACACCTTC
-,TRBJ1-5,TRBV6-1,-,CASSEAGTSNNQPQHF,TGTGCCAGCAGTGAAGCCGGGACTTCCAACAATCAGCCCCAGCATTTT
-,TRBJ2-7,TRBV7-9,-,CASSLDPSTAGKQYF,TGTGCCAGCAGCTTAGACCCGTCTACGGCCGGGAAGCAGTACTTC
-,TRBJ2-7,TRBV29-1,-,CSVVAWDYEQYF,TGCAGCGTTGTGGCCTGGGACTACGAGCAGTACTTC
-,TRBJ2-7,TRBV20-1,TRBD1,CSTGTGFYEQYF,TGCAGTACCGGGACAGGGTTCTACGAGCAGTACTTC
-,TRBJ2-4,TRBV9,TRBD2,CASSGRLAGGALAKNIQYF,TGTGCCAGCAGCGGACGACTAGCGGGAGGGGCTCTCGCCAAAAACATTCAGTACTTC
few,TRBJ1-5,TRBV12-3/TRBV12-4,-,CASSFGTGSNQPQHF,TGTGCCAGCAGTTTCGGGACGGGTAGCAATCAGCCCCAGCATTTT
many,TRBJ1-2,TRBV19,TRBD1,CASTRTGSYGYTF,TGTGCCAGTACCAGGACAGGGAGCTATGGCTACACCTTC
few,TRBJ2-7,TRBV11-1,-,CASSLAATGNEQYF,TGTGCCAGCAGCTTAGCCGCGACCGGCAACGAGCAGTACTTC
once,TRBJ1-3,TRBV11-2,-,CASSFDFGLDSGNTIYF,TGTGCCAGCAGCTTCGACTTTGGACTTGACTCTGGAAACACCATATATTTT
few,TRBJ1-1,TRBV28,TRBD1,CASSLTGTGRLNTEAFF,TGTGCCAGCAGTCTTACCGGGACAGGGCGGTTGAACACTGAAGCTTTCTTT
few,TRBJ2-5,TRBV12-3/TRBV12-4,-,CASSFSERDQETQYF,TGTGCCAGCAGTTTCTCGGAGAGGGACCAAGAGACCCAGTACTTC
few,TRBJ1-3,TRBV5-6,-,CASSLGASGTSSGNTIYF,TGTGCCAGCAGCTTGGGGGCGAGCGGCACGAGCTCTGGAAACACCATATATTTT
-,TRBJ2-7,TRBV18,-,CASSRSTGDYEQYF,TGTGCCAGCTCAAGGTCCACGGGCGACTACGAGCAGTACTTC
many,TRBJ1-1,TRBV28,TRBD1,CASSPWDSKAFF,TGTGCCAGCAGTCCATGGGACAGCAAAGCTTTCTTT
few,TRBJ1-1,TRBV6-4,TRBD1,CASSRGRDTEAFF,TGTGCCAGCAGCAGGGGGAGGGACACTGAAGCTTTCTTT
few,TRBJ2-5,TRBV29-1,-,CSVGRRIQETQYF,TGCAGCGTTGGGCGACGGATCCAAGAGACCCAGTACTTC
few,TRBJ1-2,TRBV30,TRBD1,CAWMDRVNGYTF,TGTGCCTGGATGGACAGGGTAAATGGCTACACCTTC
-,TRBJ1-1,TRBV5-1,TRBD1,CASSSNRQGRAEAFF,TGCGCCAGCAGCTCAAATCGACAGGGCCGGGCTGAAGCTTTCTTT
-,TRBJ1-3,TRBV10-1,-,CASSPGFGNTIYF,TGCGCCAGCAGTCCTGGGTTTGGAAACACCATATATTTT
-,TRBJ1-2,TRBV6-1,TRBD1,CASRQRQGAFDYGYTF,TGTGCCAGCAGACAAAGACAGGGGGCGTTTGACTATGGCTACACCTTC
few,TRBJ2-7,TRBV6-5,-,CASSYTGGPLYEQYF,TGTGCCAGCAGTTACACCGGGGGACCCCTCTACGAGCAGTACTTC
few,TRBJ2-7,TRBV11-2,-,CASTGRYTTYEQYF,TGTGCCTCCACGGGCCGATATACTACCTACGAGCAGTACTTC
few,TRBJ2-7,TRBV5-1,TRBD2,CASSLVVGGPYEQYF,TGCGCCAGCAGCTTGGTGGTGGGAGGGCCTTACGAGCAGTACTTC
-,TRBJ1-6,TRBV7-3,TRBD1,CASSLRTGFDLPLHF,TGTGCCAGCAGCTTAAGGACAGGCTTTGATTTACCCCTCCACTTT
few,TRBJ1-3,TRBV6-2/TRBV6-3,-,CASSYRDSGNTIYF,TGTGCCAGCAGTTACCGGGACTCTGGAAACACCATATATTTT
-,TRBJ2-7,TRBV29-1,-,CSVVPGIHYEQYF,TGCAGCGTTGTCCCCGGGATCCACTACGAGCAGTACTTC
-,TRBJ1-1,TRBV5-1,-,CASSRPGANTEAFF,TGCGCCAGCTCGCGTCCAGGGGCGAACACTGAAGCTTTCTTT
-,TRBJ1-1,TRBV10-3,-,CASLEGRLGTEAFF,TGTGCCTCACTGGAGGGCCGGTTGGGCACTGAAGCTTTCTTT
few,TRBJ1-5,TRBV6-5,-,CASSYSIGVVNQPQHF,TGTGCCAGCAGTTACTCGATAGGGGTCGTAAATCAGCCCCAGCATTTT
-,TRBJ2-2,TRBV5-1,TRBD1,CASSGQGRYTGELFF,TGCGCCAGTAGCGGACAGGGTCGGTACACCGGGGAGCTGTTTTTT
many,TRBJ2-7,TRBV27,TRBD2,CASSYSGINEQYF,TGTGCCAGCAGTTATAGCGGGATAAACGAGCAGTACTTC
few,TRBJ1-4,TRBV20-1,-,CSARWSNEKLFF,TGCAGTGCTAGATGGTCGAATGAAAAACTGTTTTTT
-,TRBJ2-7,TRBV9,TRBD2,CASSPSGSGIYEQYF,TGTGCCAGCAGCCCGAGCGGGAGCGGAATCTACGAGCAGTACTTC
-,TRBJ2-3,TRBV7-3,TRBD2,CASSLNLAGGADTQYF,TGTGCCAGCAGCTTAAACCTAGCGGGGGGGGCAGATACGCAGTATTTT
-,TRBJ2-4,TRBV24-1,-,CATSDSPSGLTKNIQYF,TGTGCCACCAGTGATTCTCCGAGCGGGCTCACCAAAAACATTCAGTACTTC
few,TRBJ2-6,TRBV5-5,-,CASSLAGSGSGANVLTF,TGTGCCAGCAGCTTGGCCGGGTCGGGGAGCGGGGCCAACGTCCTGACTTTC
-,TRBJ1-5,TRBV6-2/TRBV6-3,TRBD1,CASSYVTGGAGNQPQHF,TGTGCCAGCAGTTACGTAACAGGGGGCGCGGGCAATCAGCCCCAGCATTTT
few,TRBJ1-2,TRBV12-3/TRBV12-4,-,CASSRSDSSNYGYTF,TGTGCCAGCAGTCGTTCGGACAGTTCTAACTATGGCTACACCTTC
-,TRBJ1-5,TRBV12-3/TRBV12-4,-,CASSPKRDQPQHF,TGTGCCAGCAGCCCTAAGCGTGATCAGCCCCAGCATTTT
-,TRBJ1-5,TRBV6-2/TRBV6-3,-,CASSYSGKHQPQHF,TGTGCCAGCAGTTACTCGGGAAAGCATCAGCCCCAGCATTTT
-,TRBJ2-3,TRBV20-1,TRBD2,CSASLAGLTDTQYF,TGCAGTGCTAGCTTAGCGGGATTGACAGATACGCAGTATTTT
-,TRBJ1-2,TRBV10-3,TRBD1,CAISDGTASNYGYTF,TGTGCCATCAGTGATGGGACAGCTTCTAACTATGGCTACACCTTC
many,TRBJ1-2,TRBV12-3/TRBV12-4,-,CASSLGIGSYTF,TGTGCCAGCAGTTTAGGTATAGGGAGCTACACCTTC
-,TRBJ1-1,TRBV30,-,CAWSATVGNTEAFF,TGTGCCTGGAGTGCTACAGTGGGGAACACTGAAGCTTTCTTT
-,TRBJ1-1,TRBV29-1,TRBD1,CSVRQGNTEAFF,TGCAGCGTCCGACAGGGGAACACTGAAGCTTTCTTT
-,TRBJ2-2,TRBV7-2,TRBD2,CASSWGLAGVTGELFF,TGTGCCAGCAGCTGGGGACTAGCGGGAGTAACAGGGGAGCTGTTTTTT
-,TRBJ2-2,TRBV5-1,-,CASSPQPGGGELFF,TGCGCCAGCAGCCCGCAACCAGGAGGTGGGGAGCTGTTTTTT
-,TRBJ1-3,TRBV10-3,-,CAISVGDSGNTIYF,TGTGCCATCAGTGTAGGGGACTCTGGAAACACCATATATTTT
-,TRBJ2-4,TRBV9,TRBD1,CASSPRTGGAKNIQYF,TGTGCCAGCAGCCCCCGGACAGGGGGAGCCAAAAACATTCAGTACTTC
many,TRBJ2-5,TRBV20-1,-,CSARGTPYQETQYF,TGCAGTGCTAGGGGGACTCCGTACCAAGAGACCCAGTACTTC